The next 12 T cell receptor beta chains were all read from a single sample in a study of T cell responses to AZD1222 COVID-19 vaccine. Clones were sequenced by immunoSEQ multiplex PCR, and TCRdb holds only the in-frame ones, with some missing. The sample records some 80,000 clones, around 89% being singletons. The sample consisted of peripheral blood, taken on day 0 of AZD1222 vaccination. Receptor source: an adult in good health.

The genes are TRBV11-2 and TRBJ1-3; D not resolved. The CDR3 extends over 11 amino acids. With 4 bases removed from V and 10 bases from J, the gap between germline ends came to 8 bases. Per germline, CDR1 SGHAT and CDR2 FQNNGV. CDR3 sequence reads: CASSYPGTIYF. CDR3 nucleotides: TGTGCCAGCAGCTACCCCGGGACCATATATTTT. Filled out from reference TRBV11-2 and TRBJ1-3, the complete variable domain reads EAGVAQSPRYKIIEKRQSVAFWCNPISGHATLYWYQQILGQGPKLLIQFQNNGVVDDSQLPKDRFSAERLKGVDSTLKIQPAKLEDSAVYLCASSYPGTIYFGEGSWLTVV.

J is TRBJ1-3 and V is TRBV7-9; D is undetermined. V lost 1 base and J lost 4, with 5 bases in between. Germline CDR1 reads SEHNR; CDR2 reads FQNEAQ (reference sequence). The CDR3 has 13 amino acids. The CDR3 nucleotides read TGTGCCAGCAGCTTAGGGATCGGAAACACCATATATTTT. The encoded protein is CASSLGIGNTIYF.

The gene calls are TRBV3-1 (or the pseudogene TRBV3-2) and TRBJ2-3; 8 bases align to TRBD2. V shed 0 bases and J 3 bases; nucleotides not matched to a gene: 20. This CDR3 spans 21 amino acids. CDR1 LGHDT and CDR2 YNNKEL come from the germline V gene (reference sequence). The CDR3 DNA reads as TGTGCCAGCAGCCAAGATGACGTGGCGCGGGGGGCCGGTCCGGGTACAGATACGCAGTATTTT. The encoded protein is CASSQDDVARGAGPGTDTQYF.

The chain couples TRBV6-1 to TRBJ1-5; D is unclear. This CDR3 contains 14 residues. CDR1 and CDR2 from the germline V gene are MNHNS and SASEGT. Trimming stripped 3 bases from V and 1 base from J, with 7 bases between. CDR3 bases: TGTGCCAGCAGTGACCGGACGAGCAATCAGCCCCAGCATTTT. It yields the protein CASSDRTSNQPQHF.

This sequence joins TRBV9 and TRBJ2-5; D is undetermined. The germline gives CDR1 SGDLS, CDR2 YYNGEE. The CDR3 totals 14 residues. V was clipped by 3 bases and J by 1 base, with 10 bases between them. CDR3 nucleotides: TGTGCCAGCAGCGAGGGTGGCTTCCAAGAGACCCAGTACTTC. Protein: CASSEGGFQETQYF.

The J gene is TRBJ1-2, the V gene TRBV7-8; 9 bases match TRBD1. CDR3 length: 16 amino acids. J lost 4 bases, V lost 5 bases, and 11 bases had no gene match. From germline, CDR1 is SGHVS and CDR2 FQNEAQ. The CDR3 nucleotides read TGTGCCAGCAGCACGTCCGGGACAGGGAATTTCTATGGCTACACCTTC. As protein: CASSTSGTGNFYGYTF.

The chain recombines TRBV6-4 with TRBJ2-1; 7 bases fit TRBD1. The germline CDR1 and CDR2 sequences are MRHNA and SNTAGT. The CDR3 totals 14 residues. Trimming cost V 5 bases and J 9 bases; bases outside gene matches: 10. The CDR3 region has the DNA TGTGCCAGCAGTACGGCAGGGGGTTCAGGTGAGCAGTTCTTC. This encodes CASSTAGGSGEQFF.

The V call is TRBV3-1 (or the pseudogene TRBV3-2), the J call TRBJ2-1, with 13 bases lining up with TRBD2. Unmatched junction bases numbered 2, after V lost 4 bases and J lost 2 bases. Germline loops: CDR1 LGHDT, CDR2 YNNKEL (reference sequence). The CDR3 is 16 amino acids. The CDR3 DNA reads TGTGCCAGCAGCCGACTAGCGGGGGGCCCCTACAATGAGCAGTTCTTC. Protein product: CASSRLAGGPYNEQFF.

This chain uses TRBV4-2 with TRBJ1-1; 7 positions agree with TRBD1. The CDR3 sequence is 18 residues long. V trimming: 3 bases; J trimming: 0 bases; junction bases outside the gene matches: 13. The germline CDR1 and CDR2 sequences are LGHNA and YNFKEQ. The CDR3 sequence: CASSHSPGTEYMNTEAFF. In DNA form, the CDR3 reads TGTGCCAGCAGCCACAGTCCCGGGACAGAGTACATGAACACTGAAGCTTTCTTT.

The chain carries TRBV5-5 and TRBJ2-2, with TRBD2 matching over 12 bases. Looked up from germline, CDR1 is SGHKS and CDR2 is YYEKEE (reference sequence). V was clipped by 2 bases and J by 6 bases; unmatched bases: 11. This CDR3 is 18 amino acids long. CDR3 region: CASSFGLAGGKSPGELFF. DNA for the CDR3: TGTGCCAGCAGCTTTGGGCTAGCGGGGGGGAAGAGTCCCGGGGAGCTGTTTTTT.

The V call is TRBV5-6, the J call TRBJ1-2, with D tentatively TRBD1 (5 bases). V lost 0 bases and J lost 4, with 7 bases in between. The germline V gene has CDR1 SGHDT and CDR2 YYEEEE. This CDR3 is 13 amino acids long. CDR3 sequence: CASSLETGYGYTF. In DNA form, the CDR3 reads TGTGCCAGCAGCTTGGAAACAGGCTATGGCTACACCTTC.

V and J are TRBV27 and TRBJ2-5; the D gene is possibly TRBD2 (6 bases). This CDR3 has 14 amino acids. The V gene's germline CDR1 is MNHEY and CDR2 SMNVEV (reference sequence). Trimming took 6 bases from V and 1 from J, leaving 12 bases between them. CDR3 coding DNA: TGTGCCAGCAGCCCCGGGACTCTCCAAGAGACCCAGTACTTC. This sequence encodes CASSPGTLQETQYF.